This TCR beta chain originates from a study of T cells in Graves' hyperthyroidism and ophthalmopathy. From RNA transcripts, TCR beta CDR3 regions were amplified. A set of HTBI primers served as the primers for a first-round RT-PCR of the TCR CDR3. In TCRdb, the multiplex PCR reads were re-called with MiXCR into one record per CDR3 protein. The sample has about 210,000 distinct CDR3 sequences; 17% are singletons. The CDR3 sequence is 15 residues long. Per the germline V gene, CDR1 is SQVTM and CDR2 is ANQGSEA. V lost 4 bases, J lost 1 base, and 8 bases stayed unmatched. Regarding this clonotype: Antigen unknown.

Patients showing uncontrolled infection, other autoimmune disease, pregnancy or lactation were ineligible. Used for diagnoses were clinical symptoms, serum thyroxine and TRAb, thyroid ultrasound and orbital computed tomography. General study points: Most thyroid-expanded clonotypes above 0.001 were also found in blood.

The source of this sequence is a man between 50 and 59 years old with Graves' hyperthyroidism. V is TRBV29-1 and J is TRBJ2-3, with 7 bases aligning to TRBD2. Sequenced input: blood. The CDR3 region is CSVGISGYRTDTQYF. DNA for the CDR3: TGCAGCGTTGGTATTAGCGGGTACCGCACAGATACGCAGTATTTT.